This TCR beta chain was captured by sequencing in a study of CD4+ T cells in melanoma. General study points: A reported correlation linked neoantigen-specific CD4+ T cells to CD8+, macrophage and B cell function.

Data came from immunoSEQ multiplex PCR; TCRdb stores just in-frame clones and leaves some out. This repertoire shows roughly 140,000 clones, roughly 91% found once; its top ten account for less than 2%. The length of the CDR3 is 15 residues. The germline V gene encodes CDR1 MNHEY and CDR2 SMNVEV (reference sequence). Deletions cut 0 bases from V and 4 bases from J, with 10 bases between. As for this clone: What it binds is unknown.

This TCR was recovered from a human donor with melanoma. This chain connects TRBV27 to TRBJ1-3; D is undetermined. CDR3 DNA: TGTGCCAGCAGTTTATCAAGGCAGCCGGGAAACACCATATATTTT. Protein sequence: CASSLSRQPGNTIYF.